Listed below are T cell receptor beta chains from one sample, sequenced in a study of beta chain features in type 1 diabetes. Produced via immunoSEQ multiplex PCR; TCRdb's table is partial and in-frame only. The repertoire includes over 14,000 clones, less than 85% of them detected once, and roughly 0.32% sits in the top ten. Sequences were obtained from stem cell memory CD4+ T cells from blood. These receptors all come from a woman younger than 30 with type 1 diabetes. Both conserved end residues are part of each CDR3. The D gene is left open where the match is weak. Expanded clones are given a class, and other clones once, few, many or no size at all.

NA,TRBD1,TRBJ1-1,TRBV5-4,CASSQRDRGNTEAFF,TGTGCCAGCAGCCAACGCGACAGGGGGAACACTGAAGCTTTCTTT
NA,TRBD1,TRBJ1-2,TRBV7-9,CASSLARGQGANYGYTF,TGTGCCAGCAGCTTAGCGCGGGGACAGGGGGCGAACTATGGCTACACCTTC
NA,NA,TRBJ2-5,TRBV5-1,CASSRGQETQYF,TGCGCCAGCAGCAGAGGCCAAGAGACCCAGTACTTC
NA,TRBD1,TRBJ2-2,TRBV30,CAWSIRDRDTGELFF,TGTGCCTGGAGCATCCGGGACAGGGACACCGGGGAGCTGTTTTTT
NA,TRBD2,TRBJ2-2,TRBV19,CASSTRYTSGTGVTGELFF,TGTGCCAGTAGTACCAGGTATACTAGCGGGACTGGAGTAACCGGGGAGCTGTTTTTT
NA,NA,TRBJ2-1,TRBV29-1,CSVRRGYNEQFF,TGCAGCGTTCGCCGGGGCTACAATGAGCAGTTCTTC
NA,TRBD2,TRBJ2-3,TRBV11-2,CASSPRATSRSTDTQYF,TGTGCCAGCAGCCCTAGGGCGACTAGCCGGAGCACAGATACGCAGTATTTT
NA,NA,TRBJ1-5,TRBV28,CASMTGGQPQHF,TGTGCCAGCATGACGGGAGGTCAGCCCCAGCATTTT
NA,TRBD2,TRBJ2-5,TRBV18,CASSRWTSDTQETQYF,TGTGCCAGCTCACGGTGGACTAGCGACACTCAAGAGACCCAGTACTTC
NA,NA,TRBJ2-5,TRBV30,CAWSWRFGVQETQYF,TGTGCCTGGAGTTGGCGCTTCGGAGTACAAGAGACCCAGTACTTC
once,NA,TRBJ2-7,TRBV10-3,CAIRPNGDRLHYEQYF,TGTGCCATCAGGCCAAATGGAGACAGGCTTCACTACGAGCAGTACTTC
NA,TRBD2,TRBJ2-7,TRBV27,CASSSRGGAFYEQYF,TGTGCCAGCAGTTCTCGGGGGGGGGCCTTCTACGAGCAGTACTTC
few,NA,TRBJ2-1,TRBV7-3,CASSQGVGLFPYNEQFF,TGTGCCAGCAGCCAAGGCGTAGGACTTTTCCCCTACAATGAGCAGTTCTTC
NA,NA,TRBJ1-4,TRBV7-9,CASSLYNPNEKLFF,TGTGCCAGCAGCTTATACAACCCAAATGAAAAACTGTTTTTT
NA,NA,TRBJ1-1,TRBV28,CASSPWGLRTEAFF,TGTGCCAGCAGTCCTTGGGGGCTGAGAACTGAAGCTTTCTTT
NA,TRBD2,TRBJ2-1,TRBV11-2,CASSLGLAVNNEQFF,TGTGCCAGCAGCTTAGGGCTAGCGGTGAACAATGAGCAGTTCTTC
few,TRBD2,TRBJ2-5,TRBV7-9,CASSLAGGEETQYF,TGTGCCAGCAGCTTAGCGGGAGGGGAAGAGACCCAGTACTTC
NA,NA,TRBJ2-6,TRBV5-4,CASSFGGRSGANVLTF,TGTGCCAGCAGCTTCGGGGGGCGATCTGGGGCCAACGTCCTGACTTTC
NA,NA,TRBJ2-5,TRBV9,CASSAEQGFETQYF,TGTGCCAGCAGCGCGGAACAGGGATTCGAGACCCAGTACTTC
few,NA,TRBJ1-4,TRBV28,CASTGVNEKLFF,TGTGCCAGCACCGGGGTTAATGAAAAACTGTTTTTT
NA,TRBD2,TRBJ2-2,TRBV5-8,CASRRGLAVAGELFF,TGTGCCAGCAGACGGGGACTAGCCGTTGCCGGGGAGCTGTTTTTT
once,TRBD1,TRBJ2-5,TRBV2,CASSEALGRGLETQYF,TGTGCCAGCAGTGAAGCGCTTGGCAGGGGGCTCGAGACCCAGTACTTC
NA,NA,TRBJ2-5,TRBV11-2,CASSQQAAVETQYF,TGTGCCAGCAGCCAGCAGGCAGCAGTAGAGACCCAGTACTTC
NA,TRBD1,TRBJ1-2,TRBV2,CASTPSGTGRGGYTF,TGTGCCAGCACTCCGTCCGGGACAGGGAGAGGTGGCTACACCTTC
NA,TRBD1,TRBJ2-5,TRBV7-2,CASSSRGSRGLSQYF,TGTGCCAGCAGCTCCCGGGGTAGCAGGGGGCTGAGCCAGTACTTC
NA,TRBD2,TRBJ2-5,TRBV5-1,CASTRSSGRAGETQYF,TGCGCCAGCACCCGGAGTAGCGGGAGGGCAGGAGAGACCCAGTACTTC
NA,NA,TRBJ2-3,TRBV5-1,CASSLGTPSSTDTQYF,TGCGCCAGCAGCTTAGGGACACCCTCTAGCACAGATACGCAGTATTTT
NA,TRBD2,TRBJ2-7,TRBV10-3,CAISNTGTSAEQYF,TGTGCCATCAGCAATACCGGGACTAGCGCCGAGCAGTACTTC
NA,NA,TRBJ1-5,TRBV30,CAWTLGGGQPQHF,TGTGCCTGGACCCTTGGGGGAGGTCAGCCCCAGCATTTT
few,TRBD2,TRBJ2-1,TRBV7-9,CASSSPVNWLAGAEQFF,TGTGCCAGCAGCTCGCCCGTCAACTGGCTAGCGGGAGCTGAGCAGTTCTTC
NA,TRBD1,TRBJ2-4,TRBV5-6,CASKRGTGPLAKNIQYF,TGTGCCAGCAAAAGGGGGACAGGCCCACTAGCCAAAAACATTCAGTACTTC
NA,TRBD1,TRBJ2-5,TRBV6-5,CASGRERGRGETQYF,TGTGCCAGCGGCCGAGAGAGGGGGCGAGGGGAGACCCAGTACTTC
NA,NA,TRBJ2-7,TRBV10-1,CASSVGINYEQYF,TGCGCCAGCAGTGTCGGGATAAACTACGAGCAGTACTTC
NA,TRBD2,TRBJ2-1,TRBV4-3,CASSQALISGRGYNEQFF,TGCGCCAGCAGCCAAGCCCTAATTAGCGGGAGGGGATACAATGAGCAGTTCTTC
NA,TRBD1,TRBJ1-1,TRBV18,CASSPPRGTENTEAFF,TGTGCCAGCTCACCCCCCCGAGGGACAGAGAACACTGAAGCTTTCTTT
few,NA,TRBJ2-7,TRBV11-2,CASSLESYQGYEQYF,TGTGCCAGCAGCTTAGAGTCTTATCAGGGATACGAGCAGTACTTC
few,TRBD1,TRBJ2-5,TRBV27,CASSRGLSETQYF,TGTGCCAGCAGCAGGGGGCTATCAGAGACCCAGTACTTC
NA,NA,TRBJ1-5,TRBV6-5,CASSYSSTGTQPQHF,TGTGCCAGCAGTTACTCCTCGACAGGAACCCAGCCCCAGCATTTT
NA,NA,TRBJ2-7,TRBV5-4,CASSLRDNSYEQYF,TGTGCCAGCAGCTTGCGGGACAACTCCTACGAGCAGTACTTC
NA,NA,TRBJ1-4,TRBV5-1,CASSPGRVGNEKLFF,TGCGCCAGCAGCCCCGGGAGGGTTGGCAATGAAAAACTGTTTTTT
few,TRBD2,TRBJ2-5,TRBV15,CATSRGASGIRETQYF,TGTGCCACCAGCAGAGGGGCTAGCGGGATTCGGGAGACCCAGTACTTC